A single sample gave rise to the 28 T cell receptor beta chains below, sequenced in a study of T cells after posttransplantation cyclophosphamide. A marrow graft followed busulfan-fludarabine conditioning, with cyclophosphamide on days +3 and +4. The data were produced by immunoSEQ multiplex PCR, yet TCRdb's version contains in-frame clones alone and is incomplete. The sample has some 20,000 clones, around 87% seen once. The sequencing here drew on PBMCs, taken after allogeneic stem cell transplant with posttransplant cyclophosphamide. The receptors come from a female patient aged 40 to 55 who received an allogeneic stem cell transplant from a related donor, was CMV-positive, and had no GVHD. Some of the T cells might come from the graft donor.

The chain combines TRBV5-1 with TRBJ2-5, with 8 bases lining up with TRBD2. The germline CDR1 and CDR2 sequences are SGHRS and YFSETQ. CDR3 length: 14 amino acids. J lost 5 bases, V lost 5 bases, and 8 bases had no gene match. The CDR3 sequence is CASRSGGGSETQYF. Here the CDR3 DNA reads TGCGCCAGCAGATCGGGGGGGGGCAGTGAGACCCAGTACTTC.

The chain has TRBV25-1 and TRBJ2-2, with 8 bases matching TRBD2. The CDR3 runs 14 residues. V lost 3 bases, J lost 8 bases, and 5 bases stayed unmatched. In germline, CDR1 is MGHDK, CDR2 SYGVNS. DNA for the CDR3: TGTGCCAGCAGTGAGCCGGGAGGGACGGGGGAGCTGTTTTTT. Its translation is CASSEPGGTGELFF.

The chain is built from TRBV9 and TRBJ2-2, with TRBD2 matching over 14 bases. The CDR3 is 16 residues long. Trimming took 5 bases from V and 7 from J; bases not matched to a gene: 7. Germline CDR1 and CDR2: SGDLS and YYNGEE. In nucleotides, the CDR3 is TGTGCCAGCAGGGAAGGACTAGCGGGAGGAGTCGGGGAGCTGTTTTTT. Its protein product is CASREGLAGGVGELFF. Using reference TRBV9 and TRBJ2-2 for the parts outside the CDR3, the full variable domain is DSGVTQTPKHLITATGQRVTLRCSPRSGDLSVYWYQQSLDQGLQFLIQYYNGEERAKGNILERFSAQQFPDLHSELNLSSLELGDSALYFCASREGLAGGVGELFFGEGSRLTVL.

The V gene is TRBV27, the J gene TRBJ2-3, with 8 bases fitting TRBD1. This CDR3 spans 16 amino acids. Germline CDR1 MNHEY, CDR2 SMNVEV (reference sequence). With V trimmed by 6 bases and J by 5 bases, 13 bases remained unmatched. The DNA of the CDR3 is TGTGCCAGCAGGCGGGCGGCAGGGGGCATGGGAGATACGCAGTATTTT. Protein: CASRRAAGGMGDTQYF.

This clone was recorded only once. The chain's CDR3 is CASSLSGSDLTEQFF. Written as DNA, the CDR3 is TGTGCCAGCAGCTTAAGCGGGAGCGATCTTACTGAGCAGTTCTTC. The V gene is TRBV7-3, the J gene TRBJ2-1, with 7 bases fitting TRBD2. The CDR3 length is 15 residues. Losses at the gene ends were 1 base for V and 9 bases for J; bases not matched to a gene: 9. Germline CDR1 and CDR2: SGHTA and FQGTGA.

The chain combines TRBV11-1 with TRBJ2-5; D not certain. The CDR3 runs to 11 residues. Per the germline V gene, CDR1 is SGHAT and CDR2 is FQDESV (reference sequence). V gave up 3 bases and J gave up 5 bases, with 4 bases separating them. The CDR3 region has the DNA TGTGCCAGCAGCTTTTATGAGACCCAGTACTTC. Translation gives CASSFYETQYF.

This sequence joins TRBV30 and TRBJ1-5; D gene unclear. The germline gives CDR1 GTSNPN, CDR2 SVGIG (reference sequence). V shed 3 bases and J shed 2 bases, with 17 bases lying between them. The CDR3 is 16 residues long. The CDR3 region is CAWREPEDWGNQPQHF. CDR3 DNA: TGTGCCTGGAGGGAACCTGAGGACTGGGGCAATCAGCCCCAGCATTTT.

The chain carries TRBV18 and TRBJ2-2, with TRBD1 matching 8 bases. This CDR3 spans 14 amino acids. V shed 4 bases and J 6 bases; nucleotides not matched to a gene: 4. Germline values: CDR1 KGHSH, CDR2 LQKENI. CDR3 loop: CASSRGQDPGELFF. The CDR3 DNA sequence: TGTGCCAGCTCACGGGGACAGGATCCCGGGGAGCTGTTTTTT.

This clone came up once. V usage is TRBV28 and J usage is TRBJ2-3, with 8 positions matching TRBD2. Per germline, CDR1 MDHEN and CDR2 SYDVKM. The V segment lost 8 bases and the J segment 5 bases; nucleotides outside the gene matches: 12. There are 15 residues in the CDR3. The CDR3 DNA sequence: TGTGCCAGCCGTACTAGCGGATTAGTTGGAGATACGCAGTATTTT. As protein: CASRTSGLVGDTQYF.

This clone was seen only once. The CDR3 region is CSVENKGLQSSYNEQFF. The CDR3 nucleotides are TGCAGCGTTGAAAACAAGGGACTTCAGAGCTCCTACAATGAGCAGTTCTTC. The V call is TRBV29-1, the J call TRBJ2-1; maybe TRBD2 (6 bases). V was clipped by 2 bases and J by 0 bases, with 17 bases between them. The CDR3 covers 17 residues. From germline, CDR1 is SQVTM and CDR2 ANQGSEA.

V usage is TRBV7-2 and J usage is TRBJ1-3; D is ambiguous. This CDR3 contains 14 residues. Deletions cut 6 bases from V and 4 bases from J, with 13 bases between. Germline loops: CDR1 SGHTA, CDR2 FQGNSA. In DNA form, the CDR3 reads TGTGCCAGCAGTTCGACCGGGAGCGGAAACACCATATATTTT. It specifies CASSSTGSGNTIYF.

About this clone: One junction end does not reproduce the germline sequence, and a read error may be involved. The chain is built from TRBV6-1 and TRBJ2-7; D may be TRBD2 (6 bases). Germline assignment: CDR1 MNHNS and CDR2 SASEGT. The CDR3 spans 12 residues. The CDR3 is CASNAWGEQYDF. The CDR3 region has the DNA TGTGCCAGCAATGCTTGGGGGGAGCAGTACGACTTC.

This rearrangement joins TRBV5-6 to TRBJ2-1; D not certain. The ends were cut back, 0 bases at V and 8 bases at J, with 12 bases in the middle. The CDR3 sequence is 14 residues long. The germline V gene has CDR1 SGHDT and CDR2 YYEEEE. The CDR3 bases are TGTGCCAGCAGCTTGGGGTCCATCGGAGATGAGCAGTTCTTC. Protein: CASSLGSIGDEQFF.

V gene TRBV6-4 combines with J gene TRBJ2-1; 8 positions match TRBD2. J lost 9 bases, V lost 4 bases, and 11 bases had no gene match. The CDR3 runs to 15 residues. From germline, CDR1 is MRHNA and CDR2 SNTAGT. The CDR3 coding sequence is TGTGCCAGCAGTGTATTGAGCGGGAGTATGGGTGAGCAGTTCTTC. This codes for CASSVLSGSMGEQFF.

This clone was seen just once. V usage is TRBV4-3 and J usage is TRBJ2-3; 11 bases are shared with TRBD2. The CDR3 is 16 residues long. The germline V gene encodes CDR1 LGHNA and CDR2 YSLEER. With 1 base clipped from V and 2 bases from J, the junction kept 2 bases outside the gene matches. In DNA, the CDR3 is TGCGCCAGCAGCCAAGGGACTAGCGGGTTCACAGATACGCAGTATTTT. It specifies CASSQGTSGFTDTQYF.

The chain has TRBV6-1 and TRBJ1-5, with a possible D match to TRBD1 (6 bases). CDR1 MNHNS and CDR2 SASEGT come from the germline V gene. This CDR3 region has 15 residues. V was pared by 4 bases and J by 7 bases, with 17 bases between. The CDR3 region is CASSAETGRGQPQHF. The CDR3 DNA follows: TGTGCCAGCAGTGCGGAAACAGGGAGGGGACAGCCCCAGCATTTT.

The sample holds one count of this clone. V and J are TRBV10-3 and TRBJ2-7; 11 positions agree with TRBD2. The V and J ends lost 5 bases and 2 bases, in that order; junction bases with no gene match: 8. Germline V gene sequence: CDR1 ENHRY, CDR2 SYGVKD. The CDR3 runs to 16 residues. The CDR3 is CAISQLLAGGPYEQYF. CDR3 nucleotide sequence: TGTGCCATCAGTCAGCTCCTAGCGGGAGGCCCCTACGAGCAGTACTTC.

This chain joins TRBV27 and TRBJ2-2, with 10 bases identical to TRBD2. In germline, CDR1 is MNHEY, CDR2 SMNVEV (reference sequence). The CDR3 has 16 amino acids. Trimming removed 3 bases from V and 2 bases from J; junction bases left unmatched: 3. CDR3 coding DNA: TGTGCCAGCAGTTTGAAACTAGCGGGAAACACCGGGGAGCTGTTTTTT. Amino acids: CASSLKLAGNTGELFF.

The chain has TRBV2 and TRBJ1-2; perhaps TRBD1 as D (5 bases). This CDR3 has 16 residues. Germline CDR1 reads SNHLY; CDR2 reads FYNNEI. V dropped 4 bases and J dropped 5 bases, with 20 bases sitting between them. This chain's CDR3 is CASSAGNLRGGYGYTF. Written as DNA, the CDR3 is TGTGCCAGCAGTGCAGGGAACCTTCGGGGGGGGTATGGCTACACCTTC.

This clone occurred a few times. V usage is TRBV27 and J usage is TRBJ1-5; 9 bases align to TRBD1. V trimming: 5 bases; J trimming: 6 bases; junction bases outside the gene matches: 14. CDR1 is MNHEY, CDR2 SMNVEV, per germline (reference sequence). The CDR3 extends over 17 amino acids. The CDR3 protein is CASSPTTGQGLGQPQHF. The DNA for the CDR3 is TGTGCCAGCAGTCCCACTACTGGACAGGGGCTTGGTCAGCCCCAGCATTTT.

The chain has TRBV10-3 and TRBJ1-5; weak D call: TRBD1 (5 bases). V gave up 3 bases and J gave up 6 bases, with 9 bases separating them. This CDR3 comprises 13 residues. Per germline, CDR1 ENHRY and CDR2 SYGVKD. In DNA, the CDR3 is TGTGCCATCAGTGATGCCGGGGGTCAGCCCCAGCATTTT. It translates to CAISDAGGQPQHF.

The chain carries TRBV29-1 and TRBJ1-1, with TRBD1 matching over 8 bases. In germline, CDR1 is SQVTM, CDR2 ANQGSEA. The CDR3 loop spans 15 amino acids. The CDR3 is CLIRSTTGDGAEAFF. CDR3 nucleotide sequence: TGCCTAATAAGAAGCACGACAGGGGACGGGGCTGAAGCTTTCTTT.

V is TRBV10-3 and J is TRBJ1-2; 8 bases agree with TRBD1. CDR3 size: 16 residues. J was trimmed by 6 bases and V by 7 bases; bases with no gene match: 16. From germline, CDR1 is ENHRY and CDR2 SYGVKD. The DNA for the CDR3 is TGTGCCATCAACGGGGGTAGCGGGAGACAGGGGAATGGCTACACCTTC. Residues: CAINGGSGRQGNGYTF.

The V call is TRBV18, the J call TRBJ1-5; D is ambiguous. The V gene lost 3 bases and the J gene lost 0 bases, with 12 bases spanning the gap. Germline values: CDR1 KGHSH, CDR2 LQKENI. The length of the CDR3 is 16 residues. The DNA of the CDR3 is TGTGCCAGCTCACCGAGTGGGCAGAATAGCAATCAGCCCCAGCATTTT. Protein sequence: CASSPSGQNSNQPQHF.

Notes on this clone: At one of its ends the junction is not consistent with the germline gene, which may arise from a read error. This chain uses TRBV19 with TRBJ1-2; TRBD1 is a possible D gene (5 bases). The germline CDR1 and CDR2 sequences are LNHDA and SQIVND (reference sequence). This CDR3 has 13 amino acids. In DNA, the CDR3 is TGTGTCAGTACCCCGACAGACAACTATGGCTACACCTTC. As protein: CVSTPTDNYGYTF.

V and J are TRBV7-3 and TRBJ2-5; 13 bases map to TRBD2. Germline values: CDR1 SGHTA, CDR2 FQGTGA. This CDR3 contains 17 residues. The V gene end was trimmed by 2 bases and the J gene end by 9 bases; junction bases not matched to a gene: 12. CDR3 amino acids: CASSLGPPGLAGQAQYF. Written as DNA, the CDR3 is TGTGCCAGCAGCTTAGGACCCCCGGGACTAGCGGGACAAGCCCAGTACTTC. Variable domain in full (rest from reference TRBV7-3 and TRBJ2-5): GAGVSQTPSNKVTEKGKYVELRCDPISGHTALYWYRQSLGQGPEFLIYFQGTGAADDSGLPNDRFFAVRPEGSVSTLKIQRTERGDSAVYLCASSLGPPGLAGQAQYFGPGTRLLVL.

This chain joins TRBV28 and TRBJ2-1; 16 bases fit TRBD2. Germline V gene data show CDR1 as MDHEN and CDR2 as SYDVKM. The V gene end was trimmed by 2 bases and the J gene end by 8 bases; junction bases not matched to a gene: 3. CDR3 size: 16 residues. CDR3 sequence (DNA): TGTGCCAGCAGTTTACCCGGGACTAGCGGGAGGGATGAGCAGTTCTTC. Translation: CASSLPGTSGRDEQFF. The variable domain in full, with the rest retrieved from reference TRBV28 and TRBJ2-1, is DVKVTQSSRYLVKRTGEKVFLECVQDMDHENMFWYRQDPGLGLRLIYFSYDVKMKEKGDIPEGYSVSREKKERFSLILESASTNQTSMYLCASSLPGTSGRDEQFFGPGTRLTVL.

V gene TRBV7-3 combines with J gene TRBJ2-5, with 7 bases matching TRBD2. Germline CDR1 and CDR2: SGHTA and FQGTGA. Germline trimming cut 2 bases from V and 5 bases from J; bases unmatched to any gene: 8. The CDR3 is 15 residues long. The DNA for the CDR3 is TGTGCCAGCAGCTTAGAATCTTCCGGGAGGGAGACCCAGTACTTC. It encodes CASSLESSGRETQYF.